This T cell receptor (beta chain) was recovered during a study of shared clonotypes between healthy human individuals. Positively selected for CCR7, the CD45RO-negative cells used as naive CD8 cells excluded terminally differentiated effector memory CD45RA+ cells. Points from the study as a whole: The sole specimen, blood, was sampled, and tissue repertoires likely differ. Among several donors, 4.5% to 5.5% of naive CD4 clonotypes were found in common.

The assay was carried out at the deep level. The material for each subset, its genomic DNA, was split evenly across several immunoSEQ plates. Assay: immunoSEQ multiplex PCR; the TCRdb copy retains only in-frame clones and omits some. The data show 1.5 million to 2.5 million clones, about 95% seen once. Points on this clone: Its antigen is not identified.

This CDR3 spans 14 amino acids. The V gene lost 2 bases and the J gene lost 6 bases, with 17 bases spanning the gap. Per germline, CDR1 GTSNPN and CDR2 SVGIG (reference sequence). The chain carries TRBV30 and TRBJ2-7; D is possibly TRBD1 (5 bases). The source of this sequence is a man aged 18 to 35 in good health. The sample comprised naive CD8+ T cells sorted from blood. The CDR3 sequence is CAWSWVGAQAEQYF. For the CDR3, the DNA is TGTGCCTGGAGTTGGGTGGGTGCACAGGCCGAGCAGTACTTC. The whole variable domain, remainder taken from reference TRBV30 and TRBJ2-7, is SQTIHQWPATLVQPVGSPLSLECTVEGTSNPNLYWYRQAAGRGLQLLFYSVGIGQISSEVPQNLSASRPQDRQFILSSKKLLLSDSGFYLCAWSWVGAQAEQYFGPGTRLTVT.